These 22 T cell receptor beta chains were sequenced from one sample in a study of regulatory T cells in long-lasting Graves disease. TCR beta libraries were built with iRepertoire HTBI primers and Arm-PCR of CDR3 regions. TCRdb recomputed calls from the multiplex PCR reads with MiXCR, one row per CDR3 protein. The table shows a few hundred thousand distinct CDR3 sequences, with 22% occurring only once. Time point here: persistent/refractory GD, antithyroid drugs over 5 years with positive TRAb. The TCR library was made from RNA that had been extracted from PBMCs in TRIzol. The specimen was peripheral blood mononuclear cells (PBMCs), collected when the disease was refractory, from a patient treated with antithyroid drugs. These TCRs come from a female donor with Graves disease.

This clonotype was observed many times. The gene calls are TRBV28 and TRBJ2-7, with TRBD2 as a possible D gene (5 bases). Between the trimmed V and J ends, which lost 4 bases and 2 bases, there was a span of 9 bases. CDR1 is MDHEN, CDR2 SYDVKM, per germline. The CDR3 is 13 residues long. The CDR3 sequence: CASSSGKTYEQYF. CDR3 in DNA: TGTGCCAGCAGTTCCGGGAAAACCTACGAGCAGTACTTC.

A few counts support this clonotype. The V gene is TRBV4-1, the J gene TRBJ1-5; D perhaps matches TRBD1 (6 bases). This CDR3 comprises 16 residues. V lost 0 bases and J lost 0, with 9 bases in between. Germline V gives CDR1 MGHRA, CDR2 YSYEKL. The CDR3 DNA follows: TGCGCCAGCAGCCAAGAGGGGGCGATTAGCAATCAGCCCCAGCATTTT. This gives the protein CASSQEGAISNQPQHF.

This clonotype has a count of ten or more. This chain links TRBV12-5 with TRBJ1-1; the D is unclear. The CDR3 spans 19 residues. Trimming removed 5 bases at V and 1 base at J, with 26 bases between. Germline-derived CDR1 and CDR2 are LGHNT and FRNRAP. The DNA of the CDR3 is TGTGCTAGTGGTCCTGGACGCCGTGGACTGAACCCGGGGAACACTGAAGCTTTCTTT. Translation: CASGPGRRGLNPGNTEAFF.

V gene TRBV2 combines with J gene TRBJ2-7; TRBD2 aligns across 10 bases. The V segment lost 6 bases and the J segment 3 bases; nucleotides outside the gene matches: 11. Germline V lookup: CDR1 SNHLY, CDR2 FYNNEI. CDR3 size: 16 residues. CDR3 DNA sequence: TGTGCCAGCAGAGAGGCGGGACTAGCGTTAGACTACGAGCAGTACTTC. Translation: CASREAGLALDYEQYF.

This clonotype was counted ten times or more. This chain uses TRBV2 with TRBJ1-1; possible D gene TRBD1, 6 bases. This CDR3 has 15 amino acids. The germline V gene encodes CDR1 SNHLY and CDR2 FYNNEI. V dropped 1 base and J dropped 3 bases, with 12 bases sitting between them. CDR3 region: CASSEGQAGDTEAFF. The CDR3 nucleotides read TGTGCCAGCAGTGAAGGTCAGGCAGGGGACACTGAAGCTTTCTTT. Filled out from reference TRBV2 and TRBJ1-1, the complete variable domain reads EPEVTQTPSHQVTQMGQEVILRCVPISNHLYFYWYRQILGQKVEFLVSFYNNEISEKSEIFDDQFSVERPDGSNFTLKIRSTKLEDSAMYFCASSEGQAGDTEAFFGQGTRLTVV.

This clonotype has only a few counts. The V call is TRBV25-1, the J call TRBJ2-5, with 10 positions matching TRBD1. From germline, CDR1 is MGHDK and CDR2 SYGVNS. The CDR3 is made up of 12 amino acids. V lost 9 bases to trimming and J lost 5 bases; unmatched junction nucleotides: 3. CDR3 sequence: CARGQGTETQYF. Here the CDR3 DNA reads TGTGCCAGGGGACAGGGGACTGAGACCCAGTACTTC.

Ten or more counts support this clonotype. The chain links TRBV7-2 to TRBJ2-4, with 10 bases fitting TRBD2. V shed 2 bases, J shed 3 bases, and the junction held 7 bases outside the gene matches. Germline CDR1 and CDR2: SGHTA and FQGNSA. CDR3 size: 17 residues. The CDR3 is CASSLSTAGGGKNIQYF. In DNA, the CDR3 is TGTGCCAGCAGCTTAAGCACAGCGGGAGGGGGCAAAAACATTCAGTACTTC.

This clonotype has ten or more counts. This rearrangement joins TRBV12-3 or TRBV12-4 to TRBJ2-5; TRBD1 is a possible D gene (6 bases). The CDR3 has 12 amino acids. The V end was cut by 5 bases, the J end by 5 bases, with 9 bases between. For the CDR3, the DNA is TGTGCCAGCAGTCAGCAGGGGGAGACCCAGTACTTC. Its translation: CASSQQGETQYF.

The chain carries TRBV20-1 and TRBJ1-1; D call uncertain. Germline assignment: CDR1 DFQATT and CDR2 SNEGSKA (reference sequence). There are 12 residues in the CDR3. Deletions cut 6 bases from V and 3 bases from J, with 11 bases between. The CDR3 loop reads CSAPRSDTEAFF. As DNA, the CDR3 is TGCAGTGCGCCCAGATCGGACACTGAAGCTTTCTTT.

The table lists this clonotype with many counts. In DNA form, the CDR3 reads TGTGCCACCAGCAGAGCCCAGGGCCACAATGAGCAGTTCTTC. Residues: CATSRAQGHNEQFF. The chain carries TRBV15 and TRBJ2-1; D possibly corresponds to TRBD1 (5 bases). V was cut by 1 base and J by 5 bases, with 9 bases left in between. This CDR3 contains 14 residues. Germline CDR1 and CDR2: LNHNV and YYDKDF (reference sequence).

The table lists this clonotype with a few counts. The chain couples TRBV12-5 to TRBJ1-4; D remains ambiguous. The ends were cut back, 6 bases at V and 7 bases at J, with 21 bases in the middle. The V gene's germline CDR1 is LGHNT and CDR2 FRNRAP. The CDR3 is 16 amino acids. This CDR3 reads CASGITKRRSSEKLFF. Here the CDR3 DNA reads TGTGCTAGTGGGATCACGAAAAGGCGCAGCAGTGAAAAACTGTTTTTT.

V usage is TRBV19 and J usage is TRBJ2-1, with no clear D. The ends were cut back, 3 bases at V and 8 bases at J, with 11 bases in the middle. Germline V gene sequence: CDR1 LNHDA, CDR2 SQIVND (reference sequence). CDR3 size: 13 residues. In nucleotides, the CDR3 is TGTGCCAGTAGTATGATAGGCCGCGATGAGCAGTTCTTC. Encoded protein: CASSMIGRDEQFF.

The chain joins TRBV5-1 to TRBJ2-5, with TRBD2 matching 7 bases. V lost 0 bases to trimming and J lost 5 bases; unmatched junction nucleotides: 4. The germline gives CDR1 SGHRS, CDR2 YFSETQ. CDR3 length equals 14 residues. CDR3 sequence (DNA): TGCGCCAGCAGCTTGGCCTGGGGAGGGGAGACCCAGTACTTC. Protein product: CASSLAWGGETQYF.

Details on this clonotype: Since a far larger clone is one base different, this is likely a read error. V usage is TRBV5-1 and J usage is TRBJ1-1; D unclear. The V gene's germline CDR1 is SGHRS and CDR2 YFSETQ. This CDR3 spans 13 amino acids. CDR3 sequence reads: CASSASTLTEASF. As DNA, the CDR3 is TGTGCCAGCAGCGCCTCAACGTTAACTGAAGCTTCCTTT.

This clonotype occurred many times. V gene TRBV6-5 combines with J gene TRBJ1-1; D ambiguous. This CDR3 spans 13 amino acids. V was shortened by 2 bases and J by 3 bases, with 7 bases between the two germline ends. Per germline, CDR1 MNHEY and CDR2 SVGAGI. The chain's CDR3 is CASSYQGYTEAFF. The CDR3, as DNA: TGTGCCAGCAGTTACCAAGGGTACACTGAAGCTTTCTTT.

This clonotype has only a few counts. The rearrangement joins TRBV5-1 to TRBJ1-3; D is undetermined. V lost 0 bases and J lost 4, with 14 bases in between. This CDR3 region has 16 residues. Germline values: CDR1 SGHRS, CDR2 YFSETQ. CDR3 loop: CASSLERFTRGNTIYF. The CDR3 DNA reads as TGCGCCAGCAGCTTGGAACGCTTCACGCGAGGAAACACCATATATTTT.

The rearrangement joins TRBV12-3 or TRBV12-4 to TRBJ1-5, with D possibly being TRBD1 (5 bases). CDR3 size: 16 residues. V gave up 6 bases and J gave up 7 bases, with 22 bases separating them. The CDR3: CASSQDQGEGRQPQHF. CDR3 bases: TGTGCCAGCAGCCAAGATCAAGGGGAGGGCAGGCAGCCCCAGCATTTT.

This clonotype was detected ten times or more. The rearrangement uses TRBV6-1 and TRBJ2-7, with D possibly matching TRBD1 (6 bases). Trimming took off 1 base at V and 3 bases at J, with 10 bases between the two ends. The V gene's germline CDR1 is MNHNS and CDR2 SASEGT. The CDR3 length is 14 residues. The CDR3 DNA follows: TGTGCCAGCAGTGAAGTAGGGGACAACTACGAGCAGTACTTC. It codes for CASSEVGDNYEQYF.

This clonotype appeared many times. The J gene is TRBJ1-6, the V gene TRBV28; a possible D gene is TRBD1 (6 bases). V shed 5 bases and J shed 10 bases, with 15 bases lying between them. Germline CDR1 MDHEN, CDR2 SYDVKM. The CDR3 length is 14 residues. The DNA for the CDR3 is TGTGCCAGCAGTCCTCGCCAGGGGTGGTCACCCCTCCACTTT. This codes for CASSPRQGWSPLHF.

This clonotype occurred a few times. Germline is not matched at one junction end, which may reflect a read error. This chain uses TRBV11-2 with TRBJ2-7; D may be TRBD1 (6 bases). CDR3 length: 15 amino acids. Germline lookup yields CDR1 SGHAT and CDR2 FQNNGV. The CDR3 nucleotides are TGTGCCAGCAGCTTAAATAGGGACACGTCCTTCGAGCAGTACTTC. Translated, it gives CASSLNRDTSFEQYF.

This chain joins TRBV18 and TRBJ1-4; D remains unclear. This CDR3 has 15 residues. The V gene lost 3 bases and the J gene lost 7 bases, with 15 bases spanning the gap. Germline V gene lookup returns CDR1 KGHSH and CDR2 LQKENI. CDR3 bases: TGTGCCAGCTCACCTGCACGGAGACGAGGTGAAAAACTGTTTTTT. It translates to CASSPARRRGEKLFF.

This clonotype has ten or more counts. This chain uses TRBV9 with TRBJ1-1; D gene uncertain. Germline V gene sequence: CDR1 SGDLS, CDR2 YYNGEE. The length of the CDR3 is 12 residues. Trimming removed 5 bases from V and 4 bases from J, with 9 bases in between. The CDR3 reads CASSNPSTEAFF. DNA for the CDR3: TGTGCCAGCAGTAACCCGAGCACTGAAGCTTTCTTT. The entire variable domain, with the rest obtained from reference TRBV9 and TRBJ1-1, is as follows: DSGVTQTPKHLITATGQRVTLRCSPRSGDLSVYWYQQSLDQGLQFLIQYYNGEERAKGNILERFSAQQFPDLHSELNLSSLELGDSALYFCASSNPSTEAFFGQGTRLTVV.